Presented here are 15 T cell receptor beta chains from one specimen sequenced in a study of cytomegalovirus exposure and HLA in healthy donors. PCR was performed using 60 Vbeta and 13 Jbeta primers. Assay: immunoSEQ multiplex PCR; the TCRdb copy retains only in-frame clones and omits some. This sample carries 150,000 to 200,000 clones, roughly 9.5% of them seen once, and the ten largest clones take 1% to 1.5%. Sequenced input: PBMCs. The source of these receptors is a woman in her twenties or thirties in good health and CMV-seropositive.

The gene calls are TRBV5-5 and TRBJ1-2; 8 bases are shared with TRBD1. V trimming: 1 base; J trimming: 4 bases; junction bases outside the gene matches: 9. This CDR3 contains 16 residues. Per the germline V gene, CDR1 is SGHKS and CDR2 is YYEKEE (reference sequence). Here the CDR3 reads CASSLSGGQGSYGYTF. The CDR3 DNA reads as TGTGCCAGCAGCTTGTCAGGTGGACAGGGCTCCTATGGCTACACCTTC.

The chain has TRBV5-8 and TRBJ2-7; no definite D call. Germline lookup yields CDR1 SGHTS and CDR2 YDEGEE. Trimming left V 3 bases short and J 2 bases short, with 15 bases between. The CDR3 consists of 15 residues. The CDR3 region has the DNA TGTGCCAGCAGCTCCCGGAAAGGTCAGGCCTACGAGCAGTACTTC. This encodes CASSSRKGQAYEQYF.

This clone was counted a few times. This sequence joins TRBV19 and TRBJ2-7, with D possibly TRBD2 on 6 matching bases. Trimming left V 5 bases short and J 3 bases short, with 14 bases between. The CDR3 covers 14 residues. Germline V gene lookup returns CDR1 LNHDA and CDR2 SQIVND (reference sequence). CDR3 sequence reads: CASSLPGARYEQYF. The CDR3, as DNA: TGTGCCAGTAGTCTTCCGGGAGCCCGCTACGAGCAGTACTTC.

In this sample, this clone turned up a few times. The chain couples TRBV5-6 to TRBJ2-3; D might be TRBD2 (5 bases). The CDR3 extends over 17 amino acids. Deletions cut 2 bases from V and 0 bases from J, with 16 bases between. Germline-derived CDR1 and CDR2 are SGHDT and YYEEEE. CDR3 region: CASSLSPGGRSTDTQYF. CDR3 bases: TGTGCCAGCAGCTTATCCCCAGGAGGACGTAGCACAGATACGCAGTATTTT.

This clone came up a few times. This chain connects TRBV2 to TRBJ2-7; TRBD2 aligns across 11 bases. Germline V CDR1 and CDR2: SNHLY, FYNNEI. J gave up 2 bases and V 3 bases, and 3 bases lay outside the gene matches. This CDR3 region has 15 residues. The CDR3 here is CASSETSGNTYEQYF. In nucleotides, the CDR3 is TGTGCCAGCAGTGAGACTAGCGGGAACACCTACGAGCAGTACTTC. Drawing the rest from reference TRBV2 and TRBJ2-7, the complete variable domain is EPEVTQTPSHQVTQMGQEVILRCVPISNHLYFYWYRQILGQKVEFLVSFYNNEISEKSEIFDDQFSVERPDGSNFTLKIRSTKLEDSAMYFCASSETSGNTYEQYFGPGTRLTVT.

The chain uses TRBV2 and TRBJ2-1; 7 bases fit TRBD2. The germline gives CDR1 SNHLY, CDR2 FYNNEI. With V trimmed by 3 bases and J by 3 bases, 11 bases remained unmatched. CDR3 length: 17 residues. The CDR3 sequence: CASSDPQEGRGYNEQFF. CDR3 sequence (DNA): TGTGCCAGCAGTGATCCCCAGGAAGGGAGGGGCTACAATGAGCAGTTCTTC.

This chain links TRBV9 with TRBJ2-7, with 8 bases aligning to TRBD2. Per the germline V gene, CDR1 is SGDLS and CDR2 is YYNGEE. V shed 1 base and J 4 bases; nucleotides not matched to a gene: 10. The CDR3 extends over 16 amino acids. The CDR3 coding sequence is TGTGCCAGCAGCGTACTCAGCGGGGGAACCCCGTACGAGCAGTACTTC. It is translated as CASSVLSGGTPYEQYF.

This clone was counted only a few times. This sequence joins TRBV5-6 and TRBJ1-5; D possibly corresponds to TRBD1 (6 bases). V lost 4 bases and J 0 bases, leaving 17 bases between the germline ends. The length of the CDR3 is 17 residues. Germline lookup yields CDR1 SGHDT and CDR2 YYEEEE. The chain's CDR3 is CASSVTTGDYSNQPQHF. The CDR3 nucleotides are TGTGCCAGCAGCGTAACGACAGGAGATTATAGCAATCAGCCCCAGCATTTT.

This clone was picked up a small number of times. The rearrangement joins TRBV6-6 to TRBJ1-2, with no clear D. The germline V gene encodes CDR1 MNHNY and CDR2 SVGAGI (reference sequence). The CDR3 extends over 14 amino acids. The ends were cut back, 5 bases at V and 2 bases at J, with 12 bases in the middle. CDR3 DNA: TGTGCCAGCAGTCCGCCCGGCGGAAACTATGGCTACACCTTC. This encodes CASSPPGGNYGYTF.

CDR3 sequence: CASSLTEGWTEAFF. Written as DNA, the CDR3 is TGCGCCAGCAGCTTGACGGAGGGGTGGACTGAAGCTTTCTTT. This rearrangement joins TRBV5-1 to TRBJ1-1; TRBD1 is a possible D gene (5 bases). Trimming removed 1 base at V and 5 bases at J, with 12 bases between. Germline values: CDR1 SGHRS, CDR2 YFSETQ. The CDR3 totals 14 residues. Combining the CDR3 with reference TRBV5-1 and TRBJ1-1 gives the whole variable domain KAGVTQTPRYLIKTRGQQVTLSCSPISGHRSVSWYQQTPGQGLQFLFEYFSETQRNKGNFPGRFSGRQFSNSRSEMNVSTLELGDSALYLCASSLTEGWTEAFFGQGTRLTVV.

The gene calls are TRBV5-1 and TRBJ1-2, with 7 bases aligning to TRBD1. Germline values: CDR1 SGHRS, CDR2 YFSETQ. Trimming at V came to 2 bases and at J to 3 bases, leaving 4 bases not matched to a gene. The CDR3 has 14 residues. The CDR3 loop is CASSFLGQDYGYTF. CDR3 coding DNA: TGCGCCAGCAGCTTCCTAGGACAGGACTATGGCTACACCTTC.

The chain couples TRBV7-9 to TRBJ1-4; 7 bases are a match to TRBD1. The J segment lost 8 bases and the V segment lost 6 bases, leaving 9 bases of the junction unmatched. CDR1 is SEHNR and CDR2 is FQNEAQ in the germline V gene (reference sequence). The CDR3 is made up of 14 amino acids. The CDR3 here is CASSRQGRQEKLFF. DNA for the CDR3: TGTGCCAGCAGTCGACAGGGTCGGCAGGAAAAACTGTTTTTT.

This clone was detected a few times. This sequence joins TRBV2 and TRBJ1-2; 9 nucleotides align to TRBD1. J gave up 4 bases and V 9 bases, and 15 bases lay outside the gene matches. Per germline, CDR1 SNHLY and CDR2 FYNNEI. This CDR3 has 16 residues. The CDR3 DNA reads TGTGCCAGGTCCGGGACAGGGAAGAGTGGGGTCTATGGCTACACCTTC. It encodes CARSGTGKSGVYGYTF.

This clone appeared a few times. CDR3 nucleotides: TGTGCCAGCAGTTACTCACAAGAGCAGTACTTC. Translating it yields CASSYSQEQYF. The V call is TRBV6-5, the J call TRBJ2-7; D is ambiguous. The CDR3 extends over 11 amino acids. The germline V gene has CDR1 MNHEY and CDR2 SVGAGI. The ends were cut back, 0 bases at V and 7 bases at J, with 4 bases in the middle.

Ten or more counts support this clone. DNA of the CDR3: TGCGCCAGCAGCCCGGGACAGGGTCAGGACGAGCAGTACTTC. Protein sequence: CASSPGQGQDEQYF. The chain recombines TRBV5-1 with TRBJ2-7; 9 bases map to TRBD1. J lost 5 bases, V lost 4 bases, and 7 bases had no gene match. Germline CDR1 SGHRS, CDR2 YFSETQ. The CDR3 consists of 14 residues.